This T cell receptor (beta chain) was captured by sequencing in a study of early T cells in non-severe SARS-CoV-2 infection. TCRdb itself ran the 5' RACE reads through MiXCR, one entry per CDR3 protein. Of tens of thousands of distinct CDR3 sequences in the sample, 5.5% to 7% were seen once. This clonotype was observed at least ten times. V lost 7 bases and J 1 base, leaving 7 bases between the germline ends. Germline values: CDR1 MGHRA, CDR2 YSYEKL. The CDR3 sequence is 12 residues long. The chain recombines TRBV4-1 with TRBJ1-1; tentative D call: TRBD1 (5 bases). Sequencing was performed on whole blood. The source is an adult who was a healthcare worker with PCR-confirmed SARS-CoV-2 infection or an uninfected control (not recorded which). DNA for the CDR3: TGCGCCAGCAACGGGGGGAACACTGAAGCTTTCTTT. This codes for CASNGGNTEAFF.